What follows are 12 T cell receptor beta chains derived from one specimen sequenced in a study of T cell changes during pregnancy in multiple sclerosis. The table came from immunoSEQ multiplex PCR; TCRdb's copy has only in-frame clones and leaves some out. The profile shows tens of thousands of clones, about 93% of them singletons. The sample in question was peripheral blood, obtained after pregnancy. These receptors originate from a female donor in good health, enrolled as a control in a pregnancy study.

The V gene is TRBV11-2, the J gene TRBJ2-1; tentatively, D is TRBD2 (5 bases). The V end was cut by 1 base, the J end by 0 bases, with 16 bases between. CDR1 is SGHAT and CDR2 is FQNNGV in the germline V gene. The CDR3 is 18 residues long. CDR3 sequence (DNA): TGTGCCAGCAGCTTAGGTCGCCAGCGGCCCAGCTCCTACAATGAGCAGTTCTTC. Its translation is CASSLGRQRPSSYNEQFF.

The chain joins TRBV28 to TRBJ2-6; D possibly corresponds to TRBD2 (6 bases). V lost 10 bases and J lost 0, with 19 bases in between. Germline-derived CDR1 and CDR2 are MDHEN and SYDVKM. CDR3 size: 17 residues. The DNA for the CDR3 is TGTGCCACCGAACAGTGGGGGGTGTCCTCTGGGGCCAACGTCCTGACTTTC. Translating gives CATEQWGVSSGANVLTF.

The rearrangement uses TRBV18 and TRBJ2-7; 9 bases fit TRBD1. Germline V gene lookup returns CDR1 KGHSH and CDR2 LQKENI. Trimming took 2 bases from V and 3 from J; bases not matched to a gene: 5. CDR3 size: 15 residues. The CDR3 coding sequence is TGTGCCAGCTCACCAATGGGACAGGGTCTCTACGAGCAGTACTTC. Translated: CASSPMGQGLYEQYF.

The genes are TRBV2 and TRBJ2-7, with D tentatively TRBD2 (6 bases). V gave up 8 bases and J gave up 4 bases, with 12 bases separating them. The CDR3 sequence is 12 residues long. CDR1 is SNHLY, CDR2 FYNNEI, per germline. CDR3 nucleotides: TGTGCCAGCCGGGAGCTAACGTACGAGCAGTACTTC. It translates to CASRELTYEQYF.

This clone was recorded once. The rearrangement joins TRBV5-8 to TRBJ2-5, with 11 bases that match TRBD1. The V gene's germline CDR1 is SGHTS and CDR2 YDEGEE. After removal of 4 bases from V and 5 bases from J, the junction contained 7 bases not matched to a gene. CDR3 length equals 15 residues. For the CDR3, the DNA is TGTGCCAGCAGCACAGGACAGGGGGCGTGGGAGACCCAGTACTTC. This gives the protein CASSTGQGAWETQYF.

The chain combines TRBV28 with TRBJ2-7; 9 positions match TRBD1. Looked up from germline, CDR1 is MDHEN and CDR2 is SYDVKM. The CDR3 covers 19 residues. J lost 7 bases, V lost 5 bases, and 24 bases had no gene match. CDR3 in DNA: TGTGCCAGCAGTGTGGTGCCAGGGACAGGGAAATTTGAAGGATTTGAGCAGTACTTC. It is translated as CASSVVPGTGKFEGFEQYF.

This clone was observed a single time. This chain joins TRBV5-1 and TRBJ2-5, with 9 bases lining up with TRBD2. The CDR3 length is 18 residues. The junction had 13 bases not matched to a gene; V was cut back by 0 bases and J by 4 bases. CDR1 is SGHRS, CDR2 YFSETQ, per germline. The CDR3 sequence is CASSLGGYSGRKSETQYF. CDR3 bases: TGCGCCAGCAGCTTGGGCGGATATAGCGGGAGAAAGTCAGAGACCCAGTACTTC.

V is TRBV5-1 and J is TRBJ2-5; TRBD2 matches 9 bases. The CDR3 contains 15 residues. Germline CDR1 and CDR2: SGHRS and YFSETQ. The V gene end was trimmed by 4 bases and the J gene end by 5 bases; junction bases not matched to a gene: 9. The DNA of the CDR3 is TGCGCCAGCAGCGTTCCCGGGCGGGAGGGGGAGACCCAGTACTTC. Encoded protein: CASSVPGREGETQYF.

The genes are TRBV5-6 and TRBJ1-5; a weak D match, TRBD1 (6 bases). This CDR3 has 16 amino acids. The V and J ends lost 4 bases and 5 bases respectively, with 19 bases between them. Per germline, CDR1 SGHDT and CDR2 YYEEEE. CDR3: CASSRTTPQGHQPQHF. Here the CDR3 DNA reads TGTGCCAGCAGCCGCACCACTCCTCAGGGGCATCAGCCCCAGCATTTT.

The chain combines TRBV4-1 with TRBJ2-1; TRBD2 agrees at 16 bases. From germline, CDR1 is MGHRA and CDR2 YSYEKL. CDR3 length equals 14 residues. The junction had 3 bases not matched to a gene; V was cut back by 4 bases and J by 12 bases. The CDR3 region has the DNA TGCGCCAGCAGCCCGGGACTAGCGGGAGGGCTGCAGTTCTTC. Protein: CASSPGLAGGLQFF.

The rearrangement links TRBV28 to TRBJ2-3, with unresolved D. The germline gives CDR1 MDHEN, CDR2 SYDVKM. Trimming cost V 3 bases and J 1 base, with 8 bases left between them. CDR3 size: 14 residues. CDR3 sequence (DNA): TGTGCCAGCAGTTTGTTACAGCGCACAGATACGCAGTATTTT. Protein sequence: CASSLLQRTDTQYF.

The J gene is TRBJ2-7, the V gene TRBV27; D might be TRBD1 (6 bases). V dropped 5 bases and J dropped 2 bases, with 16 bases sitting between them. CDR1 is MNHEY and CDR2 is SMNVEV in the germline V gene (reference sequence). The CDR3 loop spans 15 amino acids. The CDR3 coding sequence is TGTGCCAGCAGTCAACCGTCCCAGGGGACCTACGAGCAGTACTTC. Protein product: CASSQPSQGTYEQYF.